What follows are 27 T cell receptor beta chains derived from one specimen sequenced in a study of cytomegalovirus exposure and HLA in healthy donors. PCR primers comprised 60 Vbeta and 13 Jbeta primers. TCRdb's copy holds only in-frame clones and misses some; the assay was immunoSEQ multiplex PCR. The sample shows approximately 150,000 clones, about 80% of them seen only once. Sequencing was done on a sample of PBMCs. These TCRs come from a man aged 18 to 30 in good health and CMV-seropositive.

The gene calls are TRBV5-1 and TRBJ2-2; 9 positions match TRBD1. This CDR3 contains 15 residues. After removal of 4 bases from V and 3 bases from J, the junction contained 4 bases not matched to a gene. The germline CDR1 and CDR2 sequences are SGHRS and YFSETQ. The CDR3 DNA sequence: TGCGCCAGCAGCAAGGGACAGGGTTACACCGGGGAGCTGTTTTTT. It codes for CASSKGQGYTGELFF.

The chain uses TRBV5-4 and TRBJ2-6, with 9 bases that match TRBD1. Germline-derived CDR1 and CDR2 are SGHNT and YYREEE (reference sequence). This CDR3 has 18 amino acids. J lost 2 bases, V lost 1 base, and 7 bases had no gene match. The CDR3 is CASSLKTGGFAGANVLTF. CDR3 nucleotides: TGTGCCAGCAGCTTGAAGACAGGGGGATTCGCTGGGGCCAACGTCCTGACTTTC. Full variable domain (outside the CDR3, taken from reference TRBV5-4 and TRBJ2-6): ETGVTQSPTHLIKTRGQQVTLRCSSQSGHNTVSWYQQALGQGPQFIFQYYREEENGRGNFPPRFSGLQFPNYSSELNVNALELDDSALYLCASSLKTGGFAGANVLTFGAGSRLTVL.

This clone has only a few counts. V is TRBV15 and J is TRBJ1-2, with 9 positions matching TRBD1. V trimming: 5 bases; J trimming: 5 bases; junction bases outside the gene matches: 6. There are 14 residues in the CDR3. Germline loops: CDR1 LNHNV, CDR2 YYDKDF (reference sequence). CDR3 bases: TGTGCCACCAGCGGGAACGGACAGGGGTATGGCTACACCTTC. This codes for CATSGNGQGYGYTF.

This chain connects TRBV6-1 to TRBJ2-2; TRBD2 agrees at 7 bases. J was trimmed by 1 base and V by 4 bases; bases with no gene match: 9. The CDR3 has 17 amino acids. Germline CDR1 reads MNHNS; CDR2 reads SASEGT. CDR3 sequence: CASSGASGGENTGELFF. CDR3 bases: TGTGCCAGCAGTGGGGCTAGTGGGGGGGAGAACACCGGGGAGCTGTTTTTT.

The chain combines TRBV6-5 with TRBJ1-3; a possible D gene is TRBD1 (6 bases). The CDR3 has 14 residues. CDR1 MNHEY and CDR2 SVGAGI come from the germline V gene. With 8 bases removed from V and 0 bases from J, the gap between germline ends came to 11 bases. The CDR3 sequence: CASETDSSGNTIYF. DNA of the CDR3: TGTGCCAGCGAAACGGACAGCTCTGGAAACACCATATATTTT.

The gene calls are TRBV5-4 and TRBJ2-1; TRBD2 is a possible D gene (7 bases). Germline loops: CDR1 SGHNT, CDR2 YYREEE (reference sequence). The CDR3 is 15 amino acids. The V gene lost 3 bases and the J gene lost 5 bases, with 15 bases spanning the gap. This chain's CDR3 is CASSWTSGGNNEQFF. The CDR3 coding sequence is TGTGCCAGCAGCTGGACTAGTGGGGGCAACAATGAGCAGTTCTTC.

Of note for this clone: The CDR3 does not end in the conserved phenylalanine or tryptophan, so this is likely a read error. CDR3 in DNA: TGTGCCAGCGCGGACAGCGTAAGTTCACCCCTCCACCTT. Encoded protein: CASADSVSSPLHL. The genes are TRBV2 and TRBJ1-6, with a weak D call TRBD1 (6 bases). CDR1 is SNHLY, CDR2 FYNNEI, per germline. The CDR3 length is 13 residues. V lost 8 bases and J 9 bases, leaving 14 bases between the germline ends.

A few counts support this clone. The chain carries TRBV5-4 and TRBJ1-1, with no clear D. V was clipped by 2 bases and J by 1 base, with 6 bases between them. This CDR3 comprises 13 residues. Germline V gene lookup returns CDR1 SGHNT and CDR2 YYREEE (reference sequence). The CDR3 DNA is TGTGCCAGCAGCTTCACACCGAACACTGAAGCTTTCTTT. This translates into CASSFTPNTEAFF.

The chain combines TRBV7-9 with TRBJ2-1, with D hard to call. Germline-derived CDR1 and CDR2 are SEHNR and FQNEAQ (reference sequence). This CDR3 contains 12 residues. V shed 2 bases and J shed 7 bases, with 6 bases lying between them. The CDR3 reads CASSLSSNEQFF. Written as DNA, the CDR3 is TGTGCCAGCAGCTTATCCTCGAATGAGCAGTTCTTC.

The J gene is TRBJ1-1, the V gene TRBV7-9; TRBD1 aligns across 11 bases. The J segment lost 3 bases and the V segment lost 5 bases, leaving 2 bases of the junction unmatched. The CDR3 covers 14 residues. Germline-derived CDR1 and CDR2 are SEHNR and FQNEAQ (reference sequence). As DNA, the CDR3 is TGTGCCAGCAGCACGGGACAGGGGGACACTGAAGCTTTCTTT. Its translation: CASSTGQGDTEAFF.

The V gene is TRBV18, the J gene TRBJ2-5, with a possible D match to TRBD1 (6 bases). The CDR3 runs 14 residues. Germline values: CDR1 KGHSH, CDR2 LQKENI. The V end was cut by 2 bases, the J end by 0 bases, with 7 bases between. CDR3 loop: CASSPRGYQETQYF. In nucleotides, the CDR3 is TGTGCCAGCTCACCAAGGGGGTACCAAGAGACCCAGTACTTC.

Comment on this clone: The final CDR3 position lacks the conserved phenylalanine or tryptophan, pointing to a likely read error. The V and J genes are TRBV6-1 and TRBJ1-6, with D unclear. Germline assignment: CDR1 MNHNS and CDR2 SASEGT. V was pared by 7 bases and J by 7 bases, with 11 bases between. This CDR3 has 13 amino acids. The CDR3 DNA is TGTGCCAGCAAGCCGCTGGTCAATTCACCCCTCCACCTT. Translated: CASKPLVNSPLHL.

The rearrangement links TRBV7-9 to TRBJ1-2; TRBD1 agrees at 9 bases. Germline values: CDR1 SEHNR, CDR2 FQNEAQ (reference sequence). The V gene end was trimmed by 5 bases and the J gene end by 7 bases; junction bases not matched to a gene: 14. The CDR3 extends over 16 amino acids. The CDR3 DNA reads TGTGCCAGCAGCCGAACCGGGACAGGGCTTGACTGTGGCTACACCTTC. Encoded protein: CASSRTGTGLDCGYTF.

This rearrangement joins TRBV7-9 to TRBJ1-1, with D maybe TRBD1 (6 bases). V gave up 1 base and J gave up 0 bases, with 18 bases separating them. Germline CDR1 and CDR2: SEHNR and FQNEAQ (reference sequence). CDR3 size: 18 residues. CDR3: CASSLVGLSRDMNTEAFF. The CDR3 nucleotides read TGTGCCAGCAGCTTAGTGGGACTAAGCCGGGACATGAACACTGAAGCTTTCTTT.

The chain recombines TRBV6-5 with TRBJ1-1; D is ambiguous. Germline CDR1 is MNHEY and CDR2 is SVGAGI. The ends were cut back, 4 bases at V and 1 base at J, with 10 bases in the middle. The CDR3 has 14 residues. CDR3 sequence: CASSSSNKNTEAFF. DNA of the CDR3: TGTGCCAGCAGTTCCTCGAACAAGAACACTGAAGCTTTCTTT.

The chain joins TRBV7-9 to TRBJ2-1; 8 bases fit TRBD1. V shed 5 bases, J shed 9 bases, and the junction held 6 bases outside the gene matches. From germline, CDR1 is SEHNR and CDR2 FQNEAQ (reference sequence). CDR3 size: 13 residues. Here the CDR3 DNA reads TGTGCCAGCAGCACCTTACAGGGGGGTGAGCAGTTCTTC. Amino acids: CASSTLQGGEQFF.

This chain joins TRBV7-2 and TRBJ2-7, with TRBD1 matching 10 bases. The germline V gene encodes CDR1 SGHTA and CDR2 FQGNSA. CDR3 length: 15 amino acids. V shed 4 bases and J 4 bases; nucleotides not matched to a gene: 7. The CDR3 nucleotides read TGTGCCAGCAGCTCATTTGGGACAGGGGCATACGAGCAGTACTTC. It encodes CASSSFGTGAYEQYF.

The rearrangement links TRBV6-1 to TRBJ1-2, with D unclear. Trimming shortened V by 6 bases and J by 1 base, and 6 bases separated the two germline ends. There are 12 residues in the CDR3. Germline loops: CDR1 MNHNS, CDR2 SASEGT. The DNA of the CDR3 is TGTGCCAGCAGCCCCCATAACTATGGCTACACCTTC. Protein sequence: CASSPHNYGYTF.

The gene calls are TRBV25-1 and TRBJ1-6; D gene unclear. The V end lost 2 bases, the J end lost 4 bases, and 9 bases lay between the germline ends. Per the germline V gene, CDR1 is MGHDK and CDR2 is SYGVNS. This CDR3 is 15 amino acids long. CDR3 sequence reads: CASSEMVGYNSPLHF. The CDR3 nucleotides are TGTGCCAGCAGTGAAATGGTCGGTTATAATTCACCCCTCCACTTT.

In its sample, this clone was seen a few times. The rearrangement uses TRBV6-6 and TRBJ1-2; 8 bases are shared with TRBD1. Germline lookup yields CDR1 MNHNY and CDR2 SVGAGI (reference sequence). Trimming took 6 bases from V and 3 from J; bases not matched to a gene: 12. This CDR3 is built from 16 residues. The CDR3 bases are TGTGCCAGCAGCCCTCATGCGACAGGGGTAGACTATGGCTACACCTTC. Its translation is CASSPHATGVDYGYTF.

The sample holds one count of this clone. The V call is TRBV7-2, the J call TRBJ2-5; 9 bases line up with TRBD1. The J call may be faulty, since TRBJ2-7 better matches the DNA end. CDR1 is SGHTA, CDR2 FQGNSA, per germline. The CDR3 is 16 amino acids. In DNA, the CDR3 is TGTGCCAGCAGCTCCGCCGGGACAGGGCAATACTACGAGCAGTACTTC. Encoded protein: CASSSAGTGQYYEQYF.

The chain has TRBV7-2 and TRBJ1-5; D call uncertain. Germline V gene data show CDR1 as SGHTA and CDR2 as FQGNSA. This CDR3 has 12 residues. The ends were cut back, 4 bases at V and 3 bases at J, with 4 bases in the middle. The CDR3 sequence: CASSSFNQPQHF. CDR3 in DNA: TGTGCCAGCAGCTCTTTCAATCAGCCCCAGCATTTT.

V usage is TRBV28 and J usage is TRBJ1-1; 9 bases are a match to TRBD1. The CDR3 runs 14 residues. Germline lookup yields CDR1 MDHEN and CDR2 SYDVKM. The junction had 3 bases not matched to a gene; V was cut back by 5 bases and J by 2 bases. CDR3 in DNA: TGTGCCAGCAGTCCGACAGGGGGTAACACTGAAGCTTTCTTT. It translates to CASSPTGGNTEAFF.

CDR3 DNA: TGTGCCAGCAAACTGGCTGGGGAGAGGACTGAAGCTTTCTTT. Translation: CASKLAGERTEAFF. The chain carries TRBV28 and TRBJ1-1, with unresolved D. The CDR3 is 14 residues long. V gave up 7 bases and J gave up 5 bases, with 17 bases separating them. In germline, CDR1 is MDHEN, CDR2 SYDVKM. The whole variable domain, remainder taken from reference TRBV28 and TRBJ1-1, is DVKVTQSSRYLVKRTGEKVFLECVQDMDHENMFWYRQDPGLGLRLIYFSYDVKMKEKGDIPEGYSVSREKKERFSLILESASTNQTSMYLCASKLAGERTEAFFGQGTRLTVV.

The V gene is TRBV28, the J gene TRBJ2-3, with 7 bases aligning to TRBD2. The better agreement between TRBJ2-1 and the DNA end casts doubt on the J call. Germline CDR1 reads MDHEN; CDR2 reads SYDVKM. The CDR3 extends over 18 amino acids. The CDR3 DNA reads TGTGCCAGCAGTCCTAGCTCCCCCCTCGGGGGGAGCTACAATGAGCAGTTCTTC. Amino acids: CASSPSSPLGGSYNEQFF.

This sequence joins TRBV30 and TRBJ2-1, with 10 positions matching TRBD2. CDR3 length: 17 residues. Germline V gene sequence: CDR1 GTSNPN, CDR2 SVGIG (reference sequence). Germline trimming cut 2 bases from V and 4 bases from J; bases unmatched to any gene: 11. CDR3 DNA: TGTGCCTGGAGTCCGTCTCTTCCTAGCGGGAGATACAATGAGCAGTTCTTC. Encoded protein: CAWSPSLPSGRYNEQFF. Full variable domain (missing parts from reference TRBV30 and TRBJ2-1): SQTIHQWPATLVQPVGSPLSLECTVEGTSNPNLYWYRQAAGRGLQLLFYSVGIGQISSEVPQNLSASRPQDRQFILSSKKLLLSDSGFYLCAWSPSLPSGRYNEQFFGPGTRLTVL.

The V and J genes are TRBV5-6 and TRBJ1-2, with a tentative D call TRBD1 (5 bases). V was pared by 1 base and J by 2 bases, with 9 bases between. CDR1 and CDR2 (germline): SGHDT, YYEEEE. CDR3 size: 14 residues. CDR3 residues: CASSLYGGNYGYTF. Here the CDR3 DNA reads TGTGCCAGCAGCTTGTACGGGGGGAACTATGGCTACACCTTC.